The present TCR beta chain was sequenced within a study of metastatic and nonmetastatic thyroid tumors. Study conclusions and caveats: Relative to benign nodules, malignant thyroid tumors were reportedly characterized by significantly elevated TCR beta diversity in blood and tumor.

The CDR3 spans 11 residues. Trimming cost V 6 bases and J 7 bases, with 10 bases left between them. Germline V gene data show CDR1 as WSHSY and CDR2 as SAAADI. TCRdb re-called the PCR reads with MiXCR. The repertoire holds about 40,000 clones, with about 14% as singletons. All patients were treatment-naive before thyroid surgery. This clone was picked up many times. Its antigen remains unknown. The specimen sequenced was blood. The V call is TRBV10-2, the J call TRBJ2-7; the D gene is possibly TRBD2 (5 bases). The source of this sequence is a female donor with papillary thyroid cancer or a benign thyroid nodule (not recorded which). Some clones in this sample may be carry-over from other donors' samples. The CDR3 spells CASSPDWEQYF. The CDR3 nucleotides are TGCGCCAGCAGCCCGGACTGGGAGCAGTACTTC.